Given below is one TCR beta chain in context. What it binds is not known. Cultured CD4+ T cell DNA was sequenced using the Oncomine TCR Beta short-read assay. TCRdb independently ran MiXCR on the PCR reads; one entry per CDR3 protein. The sample has 15,000 to 17,000 distinct CDR3 sequences, 48% seen once. Treatment described: approximately nine-day PBMC culture with coronavirus spike peptide pools or control peptides (ViraFEST assay). This record belongs to a study of vaccination and CD4 T cells after COVID-19. This clonotype originated in a human donor who had recovered from COVID-19. Material: CD4+ T cells from blood, cultured in vitro, obtained before SARS-CoV-2 vaccination.

CDR3 region: CSATGLRGSEQYF. Written as DNA, the CDR3 is TGCAGTGCAACGGGACTTAGAGGTTCCGAGCAGTACTTC. The chain combines TRBV20-1 with TRBJ2-7; tentatively, D is TRBD2 (6 bases). Trimming removed 6 bases at V and 6 bases at J, with 18 bases between. The germline V gene has CDR1 DFQATT and CDR2 SNEGSKA (reference sequence). The CDR3 consists of 13 residues.